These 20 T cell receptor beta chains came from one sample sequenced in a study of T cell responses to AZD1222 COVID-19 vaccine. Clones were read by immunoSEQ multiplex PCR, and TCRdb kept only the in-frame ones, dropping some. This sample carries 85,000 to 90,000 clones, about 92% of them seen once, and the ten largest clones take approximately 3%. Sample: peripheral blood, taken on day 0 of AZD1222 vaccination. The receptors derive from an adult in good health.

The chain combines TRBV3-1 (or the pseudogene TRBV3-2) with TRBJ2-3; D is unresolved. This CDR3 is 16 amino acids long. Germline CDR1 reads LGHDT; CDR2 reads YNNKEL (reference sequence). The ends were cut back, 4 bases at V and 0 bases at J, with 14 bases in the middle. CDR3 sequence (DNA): TGTGCCAGCAGCCCTAGGCGTCCCCTTAGCACAGATACGCAGTATTTT. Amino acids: CASSPRRPLSTDTQYF.

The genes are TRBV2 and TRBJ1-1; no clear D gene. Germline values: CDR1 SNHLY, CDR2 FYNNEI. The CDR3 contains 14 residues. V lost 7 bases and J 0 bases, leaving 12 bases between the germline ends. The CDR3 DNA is TGTGCCAGCAAGGAGGGTCGGATGAACACTGAAGCTTTCTTT. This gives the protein CASKEGRMNTEAFF.

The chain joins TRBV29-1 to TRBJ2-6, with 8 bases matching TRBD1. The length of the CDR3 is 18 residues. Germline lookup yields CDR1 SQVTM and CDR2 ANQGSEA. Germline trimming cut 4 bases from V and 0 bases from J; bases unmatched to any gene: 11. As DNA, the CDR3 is TGCAGCGTTGGGGCTGAAGGGACAGGACCCTCTGGGGCCAACGTCCTGACTTTC. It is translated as CSVGAEGTGPSGANVLTF.

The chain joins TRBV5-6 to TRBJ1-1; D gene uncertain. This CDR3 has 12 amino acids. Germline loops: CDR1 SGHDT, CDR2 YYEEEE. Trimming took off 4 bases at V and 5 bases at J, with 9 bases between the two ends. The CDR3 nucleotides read TGTGCCAGCAGCGACGGAAGAACTGAAGCTTTCTTT. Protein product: CASSDGRTEAFF.

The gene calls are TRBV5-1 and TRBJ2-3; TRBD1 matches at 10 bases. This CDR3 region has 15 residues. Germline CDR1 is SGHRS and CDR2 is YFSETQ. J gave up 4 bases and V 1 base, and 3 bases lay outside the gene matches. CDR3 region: CASSLTTGGADTQYF. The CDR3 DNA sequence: TGCGCCAGCAGCTTGACGACAGGGGGCGCAGATACGCAGTATTTT. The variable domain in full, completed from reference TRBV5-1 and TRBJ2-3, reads KAGVTQTPRYLIKTRGQQVTLSCSPISGHRSVSWYQQTPGQGLQFLFEYFSETQRNKGNFPGRFSGRQFSNSRSEMNVSTLELGDSALYLCASSLTTGGADTQYFGPGTRLTVL.

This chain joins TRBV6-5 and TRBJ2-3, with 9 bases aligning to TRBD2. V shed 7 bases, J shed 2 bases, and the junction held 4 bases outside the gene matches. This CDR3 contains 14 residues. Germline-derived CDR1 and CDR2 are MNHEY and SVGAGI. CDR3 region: CASMKREVTDTQYF. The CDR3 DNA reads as TGTGCCAGCATGAAGCGGGAGGTCACAGATACGCAGTATTTT.

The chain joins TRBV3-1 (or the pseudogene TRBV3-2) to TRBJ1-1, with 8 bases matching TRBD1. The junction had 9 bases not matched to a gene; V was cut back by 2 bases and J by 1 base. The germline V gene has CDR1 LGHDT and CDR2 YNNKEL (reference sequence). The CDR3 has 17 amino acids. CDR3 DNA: TGTGCCAGCAGCCAAATCAGGGGGCGCCGGGGGAACACTGAAGCTTTCTTT. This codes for CASSQIRGRRGNTEAFF.

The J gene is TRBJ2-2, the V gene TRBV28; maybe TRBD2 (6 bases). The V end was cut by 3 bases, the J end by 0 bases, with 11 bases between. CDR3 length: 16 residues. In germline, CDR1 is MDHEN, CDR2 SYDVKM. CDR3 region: CASSLRGLSNTGELFF. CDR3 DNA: TGTGCCAGCAGTTTGAGGGGACTCTCGAACACCGGGGAGCTGTTTTTT.

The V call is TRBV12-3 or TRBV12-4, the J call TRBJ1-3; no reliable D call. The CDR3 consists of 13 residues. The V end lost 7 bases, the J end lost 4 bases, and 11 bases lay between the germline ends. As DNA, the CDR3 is TGTGCCAGCAAGCAATCTTACGGAAACACCATATATTTT. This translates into CASKQSYGNTIYF.

CDR3 nucleotides: TGCGCCAGCAGCCCCATCCCGCGGGAGACCCAGTACTTC. Its protein product is CASSPIPRETQYF. V gene TRBV5-1 combines with J gene TRBJ2-5; D remains ambiguous. Germline loops: CDR1 SGHRS, CDR2 YFSETQ. This CDR3 region has 13 residues. V lost 4 bases, J lost 5 bases, and 12 bases lay in between. Full variable domain (remainder filled in from reference TRBV5-1 and TRBJ2-5): KAGVTQTPRYLIKTRGQQVTLSCSPISGHRSVSWYQQTPGQGLQFLFEYFSETQRNKGNFPGRFSGRQFSNSRSEMNVSTLELGDSALYLCASSPIPRETQYFGPGTRLLVL.

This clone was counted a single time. The DNA for the CDR3 is TGTGCCAGCAGCCAAGCCGCGGCGGGAAACAATGAGCAGTTCTTC. Amino acids: CASSQAAAGNNEQFF. V usage is TRBV3-1 (or the pseudogene TRBV3-2) and J usage is TRBJ2-1; possibly TRBD2 for D (6 bases). Germline assignment: CDR1 LGHDT and CDR2 YNNKEL (reference sequence). CDR3 length: 15 residues. V was shortened by 1 base and J by 5 bases, with 12 bases between the two germline ends.

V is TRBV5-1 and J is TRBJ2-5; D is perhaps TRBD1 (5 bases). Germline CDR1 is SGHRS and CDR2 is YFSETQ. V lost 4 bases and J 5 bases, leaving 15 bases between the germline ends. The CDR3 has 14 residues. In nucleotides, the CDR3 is TGCGCCAGCAGCCGAAAACAGGCCATGGAGACCCAGTACTTC. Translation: CASSRKQAMETQYF.

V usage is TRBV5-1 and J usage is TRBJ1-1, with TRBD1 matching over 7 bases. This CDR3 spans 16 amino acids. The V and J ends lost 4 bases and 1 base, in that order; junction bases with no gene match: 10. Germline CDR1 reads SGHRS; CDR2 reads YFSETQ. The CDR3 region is CASSIVAGTANTEAFF. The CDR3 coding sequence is TGCGCCAGCAGCATCGTAGCCGGGACAGCGAACACTGAAGCTTTCTTT. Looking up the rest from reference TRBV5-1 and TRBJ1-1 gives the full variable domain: KAGVTQTPRYLIKTRGQQVTLSCSPISGHRSVSWYQQTPGQGLQFLFEYFSETQRNKGNFPGRFSGRQFSNSRSEMNVSTLELGDSALYLCASSIVAGTANTEAFFGQGTRLTVV.

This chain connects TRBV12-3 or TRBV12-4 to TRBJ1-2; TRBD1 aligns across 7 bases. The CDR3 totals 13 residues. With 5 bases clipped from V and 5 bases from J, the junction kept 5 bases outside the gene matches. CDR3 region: CASSPDREYGYTF. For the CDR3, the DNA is TGTGCCAGCAGTCCCGACAGGGAGTATGGCTACACCTTC.

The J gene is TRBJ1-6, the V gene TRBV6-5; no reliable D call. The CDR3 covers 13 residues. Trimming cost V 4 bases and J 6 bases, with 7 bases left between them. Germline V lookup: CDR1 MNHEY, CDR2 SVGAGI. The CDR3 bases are TGTGCCAGCAGTTCCCACAGTAATTCACCCCTCCACTTT. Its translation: CASSSHSNSPLHF.

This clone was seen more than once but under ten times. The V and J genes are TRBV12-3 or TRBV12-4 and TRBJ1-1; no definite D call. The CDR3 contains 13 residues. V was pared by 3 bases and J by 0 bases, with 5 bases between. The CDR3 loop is CASSFSLNTEAFF. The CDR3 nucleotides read TGTGCCAGCAGTTTTAGCCTGAACACTGAAGCTTTCTTT.

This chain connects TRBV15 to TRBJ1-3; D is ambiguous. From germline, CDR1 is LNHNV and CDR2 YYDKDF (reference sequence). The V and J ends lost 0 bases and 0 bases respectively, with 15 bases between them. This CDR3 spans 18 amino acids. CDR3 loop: CATSRELGQYLSGNTIYF. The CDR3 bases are TGTGCCACCAGCAGAGAACTTGGGCAGTACCTCTCTGGAAACACCATATATTTT.

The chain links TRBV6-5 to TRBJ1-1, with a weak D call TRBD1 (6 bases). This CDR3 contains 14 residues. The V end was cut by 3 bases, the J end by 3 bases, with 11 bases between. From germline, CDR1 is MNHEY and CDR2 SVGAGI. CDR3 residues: CASSYQQGHTEAFF. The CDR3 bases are TGTGCCAGCAGTTATCAACAGGGCCACACTGAAGCTTTCTTT.

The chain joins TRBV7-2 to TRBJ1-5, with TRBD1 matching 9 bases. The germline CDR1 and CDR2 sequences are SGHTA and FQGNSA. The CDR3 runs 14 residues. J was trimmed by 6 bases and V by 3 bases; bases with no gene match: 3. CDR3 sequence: CASSLGQGAQPQHF. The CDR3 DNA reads TGTGCCAGCAGCTTGGGACAGGGTGCTCAGCCCCAGCATTTT.

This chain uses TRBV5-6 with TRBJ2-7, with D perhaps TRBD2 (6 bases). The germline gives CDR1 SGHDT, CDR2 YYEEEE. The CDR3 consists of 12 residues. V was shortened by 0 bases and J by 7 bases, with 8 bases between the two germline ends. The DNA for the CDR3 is TGTGCCAGCAGCTTGGGGCTAGCGGAGCAGTACTTC. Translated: CASSLGLAEQYF.